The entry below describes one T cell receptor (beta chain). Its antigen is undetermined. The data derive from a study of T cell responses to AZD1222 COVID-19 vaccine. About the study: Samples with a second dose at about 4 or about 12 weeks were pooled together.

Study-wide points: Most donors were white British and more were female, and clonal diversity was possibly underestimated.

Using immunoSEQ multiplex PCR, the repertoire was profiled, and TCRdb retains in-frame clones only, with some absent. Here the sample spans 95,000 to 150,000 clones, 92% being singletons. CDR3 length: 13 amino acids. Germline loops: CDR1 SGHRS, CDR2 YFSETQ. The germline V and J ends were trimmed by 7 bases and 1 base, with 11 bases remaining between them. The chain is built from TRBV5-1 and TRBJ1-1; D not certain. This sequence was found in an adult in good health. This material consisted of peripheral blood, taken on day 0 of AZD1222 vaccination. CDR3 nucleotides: TGCGCCAGCGCGGGCCAGACGAACACTGAAGCTTTCTTT. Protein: CASAGQTNTEAFF.